This passage covers 32 T cell receptor beta chains from one sample sequenced in a study of a mutant IDH1 vaccine in newly diagnosed glioma. Clones were read by immunoSEQ multiplex PCR, and TCRdb kept only the in-frame ones, dropping some. The sample has more than 80,000 clones; 83% are singletons. As to time point: baseline, week 1 (first vaccination visit). The treatment was: pre-vaccination baseline after standard-of-care therapy. The sample consisted of PBMCs, taken from a glioma patient treated with radiotherapy, temozolomide or both. These receptor sequences come from a woman aged 50 to 60 with glioma.

The DNA of the CDR3 is TGCGCCAGCAGCCTCGAGGGGGGAGGTGAAGCTTTCTTT. Amino acids: CASSLEGGGEAFF. V and J are TRBV4-3 and TRBJ1-1; perhaps TRBD1 as D (6 bases). Germline V CDR1 and CDR2: LGHNA, YSLEER. The germline V and J ends were trimmed by 4 bases and 7 bases, with 13 bases remaining between them. The CDR3 loop spans 13 amino acids.

The chain combines TRBV6-4 with TRBJ1-6; tentative D call: TRBD1 (6 bases). Germline V gene sequence: CDR1 MRHNA, CDR2 SNTAGT. V shed 0 bases and J shed 6 bases, with 18 bases lying between them. The CDR3 spans 18 residues. The DNA for the CDR3 is TGTGCCAGCAGTGACTCTCCTTTTGGGGGGGCGATTAATTCACCCCTCCACTTT. Translated, it gives CASSDSPFGGAINSPLHF.

The chain is built from TRBV11-3 and TRBJ2-7; D call uncertain. This CDR3 has 13 residues. Trimming left V 5 bases short and J 4 bases short, with 12 bases between. Germline lookup yields CDR1 SGHNT and CDR2 YENEEA. CDR3 region: CASSLPDQYEQYF. DNA of the CDR3: TGTGCCAGCAGCCTTCCTGACCAGTACGAGCAGTACTTC.

The CDR3 sequence is CASSPGLAGGVSHEQYF. The CDR3 region has the DNA TGTGCCAGCAGCCCGGGACTAGCGGGGGGAGTTAGCCACGAGCAGTACTTC. The chain recombines TRBV7-7 with TRBJ2-7; TRBD2 aligns across 15 bases. Germline V gene data show CDR1 as SSHAT and CDR2 as FNYEAQ (reference sequence). The length of the CDR3 is 17 residues. After removal of 5 bases from V and 5 bases from J, the junction contained 10 bases not matched to a gene.

This clone appeared a few times. The rearrangement joins TRBV27 to TRBJ1-1, with a tentative D call TRBD1 (5 bases). This CDR3 spans 14 amino acids. Germline CDR1 reads MNHEY; CDR2 reads SMNVEV (reference sequence). The V gene lost 6 bases and the J gene lost 4 bases, with 15 bases spanning the gap. The CDR3 region has the DNA TGTGCCAGCAGGACGATCCCGCAGGGCACTGAAGCTTTCTTT. Translated: CASRTIPQGTEAFF.

This chain connects TRBV4-3 to TRBJ1-5; D call uncertain. This CDR3 contains 16 residues. Per the germline V gene, CDR1 is LGHNA and CDR2 is YSLEER. V dropped 3 bases and J dropped 2 bases, with 14 bases sitting between them. In DNA, the CDR3 is TGCGCCAGCAGCCAGGCCCGGTCCCCTGGCAATCAGCCCCAGCATTTT. This gives the protein CASSQARSPGNQPQHF.

The V and J genes are TRBV5-1 and TRBJ1-2; the D gene is possibly TRBD1 (5 bases). The length of the CDR3 is 13 residues. Trimming cost V 4 bases and J 2 bases, with 9 bases left between them. CDR1 and CDR2 (germline): SGHRS, YFSETQ. The CDR3 protein is CASSADKNYGYTF. The CDR3 bases are TGCGCCAGCAGCGCGGACAAAAACTATGGCTACACCTTC.

This clone was seen a single time. This chain uses TRBV6-5 with TRBJ2-1, with a tentative D call TRBD2 (5 bases). Germline CDR1 MNHEY, CDR2 SVGAGI. This CDR3 has 11 amino acids. Trimming took off 10 bases at V and 6 bases at J, with 10 bases between the two ends. This CDR3 reads CATEGGNEQFF. The CDR3 nucleotides are TGTGCCACAGAGGGCGGCAATGAGCAGTTCTTC.

The V gene is TRBV10-2, the J gene TRBJ1-6; no clear D. Germline V gene lookup returns CDR1 WSHSY and CDR2 SAAADI. V was trimmed by 2 bases and J by 9 bases, leaving 14 bases between them. This CDR3 contains 15 residues. The CDR3 here is CASSEGRSKSSPLHF. The CDR3 DNA reads as TGCGCCAGCAGTGAGGGACGGAGTAAGAGTTCACCCCTCCACTTT.

The chain is built from TRBV2 and TRBJ1-6, with a weak D call TRBD1 (6 bases). CDR1 and CDR2 (germline): SNHLY, FYNNEI. The V end was cut by 8 bases, the J end by 6 bases, with 20 bases between. This CDR3 has 16 amino acids. CDR3 sequence (DNA): TGTGCCAGCCTTTTCCGGGGGGCGCAGATTAATTCACCCCTCCACTTT. This translates into CASLFRGAQINSPLHF. The whole variable domain, filled in from reference TRBV2 and TRBJ1-6, reads EPEVTQTPSHQVTQMGQEVILRCVPISNHLYFYWYRQILGQKVEFLVSFYNNEISEKSEIFDDQFSVERPDGSNFTLKIRSTKLEDSAMYFCASLFRGAQINSPLHFGNGTRLTVT.

The rearrangement links TRBV7-9 to TRBJ2-3, with D perhaps given as TRBD1 or TRBD2 (6 bases each). The CDR3 runs to 16 residues. Germline V gene sequence: CDR1 SEHNR, CDR2 FQNEAQ (reference sequence). The V and J ends lost 3 bases and 1 base respectively, with 14 bases between them. The CDR3 sequence: CASSFSPGAGTDTQYF. The DNA for the CDR3 is TGTGCCAGCAGCTTCAGTCCGGGGGCCGGCACAGATACGCAGTATTTT.

The gene calls are TRBV27 and TRBJ2-3; 11 bases agree with TRBD2. This CDR3 has 16 amino acids. With V trimmed by 6 bases and J by 0 bases, 5 bases remained unmatched. CDR1 MNHEY and CDR2 SMNVEV come from the germline V gene (reference sequence). CDR3 sequence: CASSPRTSGSTDTQYF. DNA for the CDR3: TGTGCCAGCAGCCCTCGGACTAGCGGGAGCACAGATACGCAGTATTTT.

CDR3 coding DNA: TGTGCCAGCAGCTTAGGACAGGACAATCAGCCCCAGCATTTT. Its translation is CASSLGQDNQPQHF. This chain joins TRBV7-9 and TRBJ1-5; maybe TRBD1 (6 bases). The ends were cut back, 1 base at V and 3 bases at J, with 7 bases in the middle. The length of the CDR3 is 14 residues. Germline CDR1 and CDR2: SEHNR and FQNEAQ (reference sequence).

J is TRBJ1-1 and V is TRBV27; a possible D gene is TRBD1 (5 bases). Looked up from germline, CDR1 is MNHEY and CDR2 is SMNVEV (reference sequence). The CDR3 has 12 residues. V was clipped by 5 bases and J by 7 bases, with 11 bases between them. DNA for the CDR3: TGTGCCAGCAGTAGGGGATTGGATGAAGCTTTCTTT. As protein: CASSRGLDEAFF.

The J gene is TRBJ1-3, the V gene TRBV5-1; no clear D. The length of the CDR3 is 16 residues. CDR1 and CDR2 from the germline V gene are SGHRS and YFSETQ. The V end was cut by 4 bases, the J end by 0 bases, with 14 bases between. This CDR3 reads CASSGPSGTSGNTIYF. CDR3 DNA sequence: TGCGCCAGCAGCGGTCCTTCCGGCACCTCTGGAAACACCATATATTTT.

This chain uses TRBV4-3 with TRBJ1-4; D not resolved. The ends were cut back, 4 bases at V and 0 bases at J, with 12 bases in the middle. The CDR3 is 16 residues long. Germline V gene data show CDR1 as LGHNA and CDR2 as YSLEER. CDR3 region: CASSPNSLATNEKLFF. The CDR3 nucleotides are TGCGCCAGCAGCCCGAACAGTCTTGCAACTAATGAAAAACTGTTTTTT.

The chain employs TRBV10-2 and TRBJ1-5; D is perhaps TRBD1 (5 bases). The CDR3 is made up of 17 amino acids. Trimming left V 2 bases short and J 2 bases short, with 16 bases between. Germline CDR1 and CDR2: WSHSY and SAAADI. The CDR3 loop is CASSEHLQGSGNQPQHF. Written as DNA, the CDR3 is TGCGCCAGCAGTGAGCACCTTCAGGGAAGCGGCAATCAGCCCCAGCATTTT.

This clone was recorded a few times. This chain connects TRBV4-3 to TRBJ2-3; 12 positions agree with TRBD2. From germline, CDR1 is LGHNA and CDR2 YSLEER. This CDR3 contains 17 residues. V lost 3 bases and J lost 4; bases outside the gene matches: 8. In nucleotides, the CDR3 is TGCGCCAGCAGCCAGCGGGCTAGCGGGGGGGAGTCAGATACGCAGTATTTT. Encoded protein: CASSQRASGGESDTQYF.

The rearrangement uses TRBV18 and TRBJ1-1, with TRBD1 as a possible D gene (6 bases). V gave up 7 bases and J gave up 0 bases, with 9 bases separating them. The CDR3 length is 13 residues. CDR1 is KGHSH, CDR2 LQKENI, per germline. The CDR3 DNA is TGTGCCAGCTGTCAGGGGATGAACACTGAAGCTTTCTTT. Translated: CASCQGMNTEAFF.

The CDR3 loop reads CASSFITPPWETQYF. The CDR3 nucleotides read TGTGCCAGCAGCTTTATTACACCGCCATGGGAGACCCAGTACTTC. This sequence joins TRBV7-9 and TRBJ2-5; D is ambiguous. There are 15 residues in the CDR3. Germline lookup yields CDR1 SEHNR and CDR2 FQNEAQ (reference sequence). V gave up 3 bases and J gave up 5 bases, with 16 bases separating them.

As regards this clone: The same CDR3 arises from other DNA sequences in this sample as well. The chain recombines TRBV27 with TRBJ1-2; TRBD1 matches 8 bases. With V trimmed by 5 bases and J by 4 bases, 6 bases remained unmatched. The CDR3 is made up of 14 amino acids. Germline loops: CDR1 MNHEY, CDR2 SMNVEV (reference sequence). The CDR3 sequence: CASSPGGQVYGYTF. In DNA form, the CDR3 reads TGTGCCAGCAGTCCTGGGGGACAGGTCTATGGCTACACCTTC.

The gene calls are TRBV9 and TRBJ2-3; 8 bases are a match to TRBD2. Unmatched junction bases numbered 8, after V lost 2 bases and J lost 6 bases. Germline-derived CDR1 and CDR2 are SGDLS and YYNGEE. The CDR3 has 15 residues. The CDR3 is CASSVAGGAPDTQYF. In DNA, the CDR3 is TGTGCCAGCAGCGTTGCCGGGGGGGCCCCGGATACGCAGTATTTT.

V and J are TRBV29-1 and TRBJ2-7; D unresolved. Trimming left V 0 bases short and J 0 bases short, with 9 bases between. Germline CDR1 reads SQVTM; CDR2 reads ANQGSEA. The CDR3 runs 14 residues. The CDR3 protein is CSVEDLTGSYEQYF. The CDR3, as DNA: TGCAGCGTTGAAGATCTCACGGGCTCCTACGAGCAGTACTTC.

The V gene is TRBV4-1, the J gene TRBJ1-1; weak D call: TRBD1 (6 bases). Germline V CDR1 and CDR2: MGHRA, YSYEKL. V lost 1 base, J lost 0 bases, and 9 bases lay in between. There are 15 residues in the CDR3. CDR3 residues: CASSQAGAMNTEAFF. The CDR3 bases are TGCGCCAGCAGCCAAGCAGGGGCGATGAACACTGAAGCTTTCTTT.

This chain uses TRBV5-1 with TRBJ2-1; possibly TRBD1 or TRBD2 for D (5 bases each). The V and J ends lost 4 bases and 15 bases respectively, with 23 bases between them. This CDR3 has 14 amino acids. CDR1 and CDR2 from the germline V gene are SGHRS and YFSETQ. DNA for the CDR3: TGCGCCAGCAGCGAACCAGGGAAAGGAGGTGAAACGTTCTTC. Encoded protein: CASSEPGKGGETFF.

This rearrangement joins TRBV30 to TRBJ1-2; 9 bases align to TRBD1. CDR3 size: 13 residues. The V gene's germline CDR1 is GTSNPN and CDR2 SVGIG (reference sequence). V was pared by 1 base and J by 3 bases, with 0 bases of the junction left unmatched. The CDR3 reads CAWSGTGDYGYTF. CDR3 DNA: TGTGCCTGGAGTGGGACAGGGGACTATGGCTACACCTTC.

The chain carries TRBV5-1 and TRBJ2-7; 7 nucleotides line up with TRBD1. V lost 0 bases to trimming and J lost 5 bases; unmatched junction nucleotides: 5. From germline, CDR1 is SGHRS and CDR2 YFSETQ. The CDR3 totals 14 residues. In nucleotides, the CDR3 is TGCGCCAGCAGCTTGGGACAGGGTTTACACGAGCAGTACTTC. Translation gives CASSLGQGLHEQYF. Combining the CDR3 with reference TRBV5-1 and TRBJ2-7 gives the whole variable domain KAGVTQTPRYLIKTRGQQVTLSCSPISGHRSVSWYQQTPGQGLQFLFEYFSETQRNKGNFPGRFSGRQFSNSRSEMNVSTLELGDSALYLCASSLGQGLHEQYFGPGTRLTVT.

The chain combines TRBV23-1 with TRBJ1-6, with 7 bases that match TRBD1. Being an ORF, TRBV23-1 has a function that is uncertain. The V and J ends lost 0 bases and 7 bases, in that order; junction bases with no gene match: 15. The CDR3 extends over 19 amino acids. The CDR3 nucleotides are TGCGCCAGCAGTCAATCGGGCCGGGACAGTAGTGCCAAAAATTCACCCCTCCACTTT. Translating it yields CASSQSGRDSSAKNSPLHF.

This clone came up a few times. The chain combines TRBV7-9 with TRBJ1-2; 8 nucleotides match TRBD1. Germline values: CDR1 SEHNR, CDR2 FQNEAQ (reference sequence). This CDR3 spans 14 amino acids. Germline trimming cut 11 bases from V and 3 bases from J; bases unmatched to any gene: 11. The CDR3 sequence: CASFGWDRYYGYTF. The CDR3 DNA sequence: TGTGCCTCGTTTGGGTGGGACAGGTACTATGGCTACACCTTC.

This sequence joins TRBV9 and TRBJ2-1; 11 bases align to TRBD1. J gave up 7 bases and V 3 bases, and 9 bases lay outside the gene matches. Germline assignment: CDR1 SGDLS and CDR2 YYNGEE. There are 16 residues in the CDR3. The CDR3 protein is CASSANRDRGLNEQFF. CDR3 DNA: TGTGCCAGCAGCGCCAACCGGGACAGGGGGTTGAATGAGCAGTTCTTC. Together with reference TRBV9 and TRBJ2-1, the CDR3 gives the full variable domain: DSGVTQTPKHLITATGQRVTLRCSPRSGDLSVYWYQQSLDQGLQFLIQYYNGEERAKGNILERFSAQQFPDLHSELNLSSLELGDSALYFCASSANRDRGLNEQFFGPGTRLTVL.

This clone was observed once. The rearrangement joins TRBV5-1 to TRBJ2-1, with TRBD2 as a possible D gene (6 bases). The CDR3 totals 14 residues. Trimming removed 2 bases at V and 6 bases at J, with 12 bases between. Germline loops: CDR1 SGHRS, CDR2 YFSETQ. The CDR3 DNA reads TGCGCCAGCAGCTTCGGGCGGGGCCTCAATGAGCAGTTCTTC. This gives the protein CASSFGRGLNEQFF.

The chain is built from TRBV6-4 and TRBJ1-2; D is perhaps TRBD1 (6 bases). Trimming cost V 4 bases and J 0 bases, with 12 bases left between them. The CDR3 is made up of 15 amino acids. Germline CDR1 MRHNA, CDR2 SNTAGT. This CDR3 is CASSAGTTTNYGYTF. The CDR3 nucleotides are TGTGCCAGCAGTGCCGGGACAACAACTAACTATGGCTACACCTTC.